Listed below are T cell receptor beta chains from one sample, sequenced in a study of OX40 agonist ivuxolimab in advanced cancers. TCRdb's table, derived via immunoSEQ multiplex PCR, lists solely in-frame clones and lacks some. The sample has almost 85,000 clones; 89% are singletons. Sequences were derived from CD4+ or CD8+ T cells sorted from blood, sampled in a trial of the OX40 agonist ivuxolimab. Receptors originate from an adult with an advanced solid tumor such as melanoma, head and neck, liver or kidney cancer. Each CDR3 is given with its conserved first and last residue. D genes are given only for firm matches. The listing skips clone size in some rows; elsewhere it reads once, few, many or a size class.

J,length,V,D,size,DNA,CDR3
TRBJ2-2,16,TRBV5-4,TRBD1,.,TGTGCCAGCAGCTTGCGGGGGACAGGGCGAACCGGGGAGCTGTTTTTT,CASSLRGTGRTGELFF
TRBJ2-1,15,TRBV18,.,.,TGTGCCAGCTCACCCTACTCGGGACAAATTGTTGAGCAGTTCTTC,CASSPYSGQIVEQFF
TRBJ2-3,15,TRBV19,TRBD2,once,TGTGCCAGTAGCACCGGGACTAGCCACACAGATACGCAGTATTTT,CASSTGTSHTDTQYF
TRBJ1-5,13,TRBV6-5,.,.,TGTGCCAGCCGACATACCGAGGGGAGGCCCCAGCATTTT,CASRHTEGRPQHF
TRBJ1-2,15,TRBV27,TRBD1,.,TGTGCCAGCAGTCGTCAGGGACAGCCTTATTATGGCTACACCTTC,CASSRQGQPYYGYTF
TRBJ1-5,13,TRBV28,.,.,TGTGCCAGCAGGACCCAGGGGCGATCGGCCCAGCATTTT,CASRTQGRSAQHF
TRBJ1-2,14,TRBV7-2,.,few,TGTGCCAGCAGCTTACAGGACACCATCTATGGCTACACCTTC,CASSLQDTIYGYTF
TRBJ1-1,13,TRBV19,.,.,TGTGCCAGTAGTGAGGGTTGGCGCACTGAAGCTTTCTTT,CASSEGWRTEAFF
TRBJ1-5,13,TRBV9,.,.,TGTGCCAGCAGCCACGACGAAGATCAGCCCCAGCATTTT,CASSHDEDQPQHF
TRBJ2-1,17,TRBV28,TRBD2,.,TGTGCCACCCAGCTACTTCGGACTAGCGGGGGCAACAATGAGCAGTTCTTC,CATQLLRTSGGNNEQFF
TRBJ1-4,14,TRBV19,.,.,TGTGCCACCGCTGACCGGGCCAGTAATGAAAAACTGTTTTTT,CATADRASNEKLFF
TRBJ2-1,13,TRBV7-2,.,.,TGTGCCAGCAGCTTAGCGGGGGGCCATGAGCAGTTCTTC,CASSLAGGHEQFF
TRBJ1-5,15,TRBV6-5,.,.,TGTGCCAGCAGCCTGGGACGGTTTAGCAATCAGCCCCAGCATTTT,CASSLGRFSNQPQHF
TRBJ1-2,13,TRBV5-1,.,once,TGCGCCAGCAGCACGGACATCAACTATGGCTACACCTTC,CASSTDINYGYTF
TRBJ1-4,17,TRBV7-9,.,.,TGTGCCAGCAGCTTAGCAGGGGCGGGAGCAACTAATGAAAAACTGTTTTTT,CASSLAGAGATNEKLFF
TRBJ2-5,14,TRBV9,.,.,TGTGCCAGCAGCGTAGCTACGACAGAGGAGACCCAGTACTTC,CASSVATTEETQYF
TRBJ1-5,15,TRBV9,TRBD1,few,TGTGCCAGCAGCGTGATTGGGACAGGGGATCAGCCCCAGCATTTT,CASSVIGTGDQPQHF